This T cell receptor (beta chain) was profiled in a study of shared clonotypes between healthy human individuals. In germline, CDR1 is LNHNV, CDR2 YYDKDF (reference sequence). V was pared by 0 bases and J by 7 bases, with 7 bases of the junction left unmatched. The CDR3 totals 15 residues. Replicate PCRs run on sorted subsets employed 150 to 250 ng DNA, around 31,000 T cell genomes. Sequenced by immunoSEQ multiplex PCR; TCRdb stores in-frame clones only, minus some. The sample has some 500,000 clones, 90% to 97% seen once; the top ten hold about 0.059%. What was sequenced was naive CD4+ T cells sorted from blood. Subset of the sample: CD45RA+ positively selected. The chain has TRBV15 and TRBJ2-3; 7 nucleotides align to TRBD2. This sequence was found in a woman in her 30s in good health. Here the CDR3 DNA reads TGTGCCACCAGCAGAGATCTAGCGGATTATCATACGCAGTATTTT. Its translation is CATSRDLADYHTQYF.